This entry features one TCR beta chain sequence. This specimen comes from a study of blood T cell repertoires in COVID-19. Across the study: The samples span acute and convalescent COVID-19 from the United States, Italy and Spain. Sources were T cells, B-cell-depleted T cells, or PBMCs; the material itself was cDNA or gDNA.

Seattle's enrolled individuals joined amid active infection and were then monitored longitudinally. How the authors handled the data: The authors estimated nucleated cell counts from reference gene primer amplification. The assay was immunoSEQ multiplex PCR, and TCRdb's table has in-frame clones only and misses some. V and J calls and clone size are as listed in that table; D and trimming were resolved from the DNA. The repertoire holds about 300,000 clones, about nine tenths seen once, with roughly 7% in the top ten. Trimming took 1 base from V and 5 from J; bases not matched to a gene: 10. This CDR3 has 16 amino acids. CDR1 is SGHVS, CDR2 FNYEAQ, per germline.

The rearrangement links TRBV7-6 to TRBJ1-2; 7 bases match TRBD1. The receptor was isolated from a woman under 40 with COVID-19, enrolled during active disease. Sequenced input: peripheral blood. CDR3 loop: CASSLGDRADVYGYTF. DNA for the CDR3: TGTGCCAGCAGCTTAGGCGACAGGGCGGATGTTTATGGCTACACCTTC.